This TCR beta chain stems from a study of OX40 agonist ivuxolimab in advanced cancers. This CDR3 is built from 14 residues. Per the germline V gene, CDR1 is MDHEN and CDR2 is SYDVKM. V was pared by 5 bases and J by 4 bases, with 7 bases of the junction left unmatched. Sampled blood was obtained at baseline, cycle 4 day 1, and cycle 7 day 1. Sequencing was performed with immunoSEQ multiplex PCR; in TCRdb, only in-frame clones are kept and a portion is missing. The data hold 65,000 to 95,000 clones, with about 86% observed a single time. V gene TRBV28 combines with J gene TRBJ1-1; 7 nucleotides match TRBD1. The receptor's source is an adult with an advanced solid tumor such as melanoma, head and neck, liver or kidney cancer. The material sequenced was CD4+ or CD8+ T cells sorted from blood, taken in a trial of the OX40 agonist ivuxolimab. The CDR3 here is CASSISQGSTEAFF. For the CDR3, the DNA is TGTGCCAGCAGTATATCACAGGGGAGCACTGAAGCTTTCTTT.